The 8 T cell receptor beta chains below all came from one sample that was sequenced in a study of blood T cell repertoires in COVID-19. Clones were sequenced by immunoSEQ multiplex PCR, and TCRdb holds only the in-frame ones, with some missing. The sample includes roughly 130,000 clones, roughly nine tenths of them seen just once. Sequencing was done on a sample of peripheral blood. These receptors originate from a man in his 60s with COVID-19, enrolled during active disease.

J is TRBJ1-2 and V is TRBV6-4, with TRBD1 matching over 7 bases. CDR3 size: 16 residues. Germline loops: CDR1 MRHNA, CDR2 SNTAGT. V lost 3 bases, J lost 8 bases, and 15 bases stayed unmatched. The CDR3: CASSDSRQGLLQGYTF. The CDR3 DNA is TGTGCCAGCAGTGATTCGAGACAGGGACTGTTGCAAGGCTACACCTTC.

This chain links TRBV27 with TRBJ2-6, with 7 bases that match TRBD2. V shed 7 bases, J shed 0 bases, and the junction held 6 bases outside the gene matches. The CDR3 runs 16 residues. CDR1 is MNHEY, CDR2 SMNVEV, per germline (reference sequence). In DNA, the CDR3 is TGTGCCAGCACGCCATGGGGGGGCTCTGGGGCCAACGTCCTGACTTTC. Encoded protein: CASTPWGGSGANVLTF.

The chain joins TRBV11-2 to TRBJ2-1; the D gene is possibly TRBD2 (5 bases). Trimming removed 0 bases at V and 0 bases at J, with 12 bases between. The germline V gene has CDR1 SGHAT and CDR2 FQNNGV. There are 17 residues in the CDR3. DNA of the CDR3: TGTGCCAGCAGCTTAGATCGAGCAACTAGCTCCTACAATGAGCAGTTCTTC. This encodes CASSLDRATSSYNEQFF.

This chain connects TRBV18 to TRBJ2-5; TRBD1 is a possible D gene (6 bases). Between the trimmed V and J ends, which lost 1 base and 3 bases, there was a span of 9 bases. Germline V gives CDR1 KGHSH, CDR2 LQKENI. This CDR3 has 14 amino acids. DNA of the CDR3: TGTGCCAGCTCACCACTTCAGGGGAAAGAGACCCAGTACTTC. It encodes CASSPLQGKETQYF.

The chain links TRBV5-1 to TRBJ2-2; 9 nucleotides match TRBD1. The V and J ends lost 4 bases and 3 bases, in that order; junction bases with no gene match: 7. The CDR3 consists of 16 residues. Germline V gene data show CDR1 as SGHRS and CDR2 as YFSETQ. CDR3 sequence reads: CASSGDRGLDTGELFF. The CDR3 DNA is TGCGCCAGCAGCGGCGACAGGGGGTTAGACACCGGGGAGCTGTTTTTT.

The gene calls are TRBV4-2 and TRBJ1-2; no reliable D call. V lost 4 bases and J 6 bases, leaving 12 bases between the germline ends. The CDR3 is 13 amino acids. Germline-derived CDR1 and CDR2 are LGHNA and YNFKEQ. The CDR3: CASSPTRENGYTF. In DNA, the CDR3 is TGTGCCAGCAGCCCCACGAGGGAGAATGGCTACACCTTC.

The rearrangement uses TRBV30 and TRBJ1-2; no clear D. The CDR3 loop spans 14 amino acids. Trimming removed 5 bases at V and 0 bases at J, with 13 bases between. Germline loops: CDR1 GTSNPN, CDR2 SVGIG (reference sequence). This chain's CDR3 is CAWADTGPNYGYTF. Here the CDR3 DNA reads TGTGCCTGGGCTGACACCGGCCCTAACTATGGCTACACCTTC.

The V call is TRBV6-6, the J call TRBJ2-1; 14 bases are a match to TRBD2. The CDR3 extends over 16 amino acids. V lost 6 bases to trimming and J lost 0 bases; unmatched junction nucleotides: 1. The germline V gene has CDR1 MNHNY and CDR2 SVGAGI (reference sequence). Here the CDR3 reads CASSGTSGSSYNEQFF. The CDR3 region has the DNA TGTGCCAGCAGCGGGACTAGCGGGAGCTCCTACAATGAGCAGTTCTTC.